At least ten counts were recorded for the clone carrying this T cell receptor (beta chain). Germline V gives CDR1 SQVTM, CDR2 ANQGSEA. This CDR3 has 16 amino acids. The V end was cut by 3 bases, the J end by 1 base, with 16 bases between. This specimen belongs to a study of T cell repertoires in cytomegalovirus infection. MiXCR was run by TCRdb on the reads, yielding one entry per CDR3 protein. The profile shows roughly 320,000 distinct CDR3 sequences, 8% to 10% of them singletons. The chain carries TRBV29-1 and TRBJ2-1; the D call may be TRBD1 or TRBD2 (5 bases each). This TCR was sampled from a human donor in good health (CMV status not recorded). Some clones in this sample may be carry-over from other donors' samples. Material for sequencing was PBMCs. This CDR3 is CSVDRGRVRSYNEQFF. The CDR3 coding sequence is TGCAGCGTTGATCGGGGACGGGTTAGGTCCTACAATGAGCAGTTCTTC.